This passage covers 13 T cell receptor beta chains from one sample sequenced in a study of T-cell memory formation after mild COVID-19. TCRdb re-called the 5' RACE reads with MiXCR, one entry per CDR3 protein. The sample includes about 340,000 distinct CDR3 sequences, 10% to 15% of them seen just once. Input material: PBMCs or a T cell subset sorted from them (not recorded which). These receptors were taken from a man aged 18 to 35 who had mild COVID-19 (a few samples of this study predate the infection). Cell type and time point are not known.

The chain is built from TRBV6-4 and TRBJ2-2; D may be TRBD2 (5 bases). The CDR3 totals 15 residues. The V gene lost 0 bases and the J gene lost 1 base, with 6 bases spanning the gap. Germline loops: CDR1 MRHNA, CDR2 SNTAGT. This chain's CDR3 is CASSDSAGNTGELFF. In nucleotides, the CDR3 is TGTGCCAGCAGTGACTCGGCGGGGAACACCGGGGAGCTGTTTTTT.

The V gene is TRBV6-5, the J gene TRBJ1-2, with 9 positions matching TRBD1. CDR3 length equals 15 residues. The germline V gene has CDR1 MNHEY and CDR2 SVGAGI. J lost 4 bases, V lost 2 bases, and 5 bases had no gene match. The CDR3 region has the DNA TGTGCCAGCAGTTACCCGGGACAGGGAGTCTATGGCTACACCTTC. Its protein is CASSYPGQGVYGYTF.

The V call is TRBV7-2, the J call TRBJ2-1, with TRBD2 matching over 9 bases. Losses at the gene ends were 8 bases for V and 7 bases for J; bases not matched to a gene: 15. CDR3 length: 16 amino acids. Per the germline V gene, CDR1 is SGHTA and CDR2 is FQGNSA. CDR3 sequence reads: CASGFRNWRGGNEQFF. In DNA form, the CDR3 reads TGTGCCAGCGGATTTCGAAACTGGCGGGGGGGGAATGAGCAGTTCTTC.

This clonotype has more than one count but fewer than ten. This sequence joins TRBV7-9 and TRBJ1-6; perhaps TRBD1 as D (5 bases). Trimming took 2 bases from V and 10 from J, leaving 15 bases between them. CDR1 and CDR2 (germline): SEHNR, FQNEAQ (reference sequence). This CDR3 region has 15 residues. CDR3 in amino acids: CASSLYGGRTSPLHF. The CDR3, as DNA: TGTGCCAGCAGCTTATACGGGGGGAGGACGTCACCCCTCCACTTT.

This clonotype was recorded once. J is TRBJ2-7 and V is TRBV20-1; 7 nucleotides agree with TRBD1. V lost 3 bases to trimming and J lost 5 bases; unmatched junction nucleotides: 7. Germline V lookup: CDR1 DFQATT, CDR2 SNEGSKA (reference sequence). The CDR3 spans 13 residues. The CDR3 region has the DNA TGCAGTGCTAGTACCCAAACAGGGGACGAGCAGTACTTC. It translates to CSASTQTGDEQYF.

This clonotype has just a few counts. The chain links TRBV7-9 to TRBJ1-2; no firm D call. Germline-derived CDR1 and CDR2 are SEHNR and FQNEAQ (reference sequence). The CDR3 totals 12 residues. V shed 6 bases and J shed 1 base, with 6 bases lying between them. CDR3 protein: CASRRGNYGYTF. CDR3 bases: TGTGCCAGCAGGCGGGGTAACTATGGCTACACCTTC.

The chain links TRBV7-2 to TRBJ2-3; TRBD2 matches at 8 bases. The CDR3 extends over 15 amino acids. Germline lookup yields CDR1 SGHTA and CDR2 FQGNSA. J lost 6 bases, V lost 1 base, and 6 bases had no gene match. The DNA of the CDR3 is TGTGCCAGCAGCTTAGATGCGGGGGGCGGGGATACGCAGTATTTT. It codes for CASSLDAGGGDTQYF.

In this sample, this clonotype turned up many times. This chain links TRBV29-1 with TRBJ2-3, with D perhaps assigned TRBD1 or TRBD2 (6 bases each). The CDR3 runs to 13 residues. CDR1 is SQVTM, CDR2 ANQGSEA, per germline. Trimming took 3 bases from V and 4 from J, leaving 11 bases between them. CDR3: CSVDRRGADTQYF. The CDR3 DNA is TGCAGCGTTGACAGAAGGGGGGCAGATACGCAGTATTTT.

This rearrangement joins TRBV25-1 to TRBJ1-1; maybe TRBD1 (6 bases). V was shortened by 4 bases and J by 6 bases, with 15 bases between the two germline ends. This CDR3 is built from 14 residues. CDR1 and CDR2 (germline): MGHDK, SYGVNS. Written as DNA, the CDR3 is TGTGCCAGCAGTGCTGGGGGCGGGGGAGCTGAAGCTTTCTTT. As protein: CASSAGGGGAEAFF.

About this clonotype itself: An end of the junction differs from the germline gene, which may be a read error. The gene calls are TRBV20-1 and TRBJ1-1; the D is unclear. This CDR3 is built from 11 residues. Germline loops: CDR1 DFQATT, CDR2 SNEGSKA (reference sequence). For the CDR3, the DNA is TGCAGTGCTCGAGATAACACTGAAGCTTTCTTT. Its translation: CSARDNTEAFF.

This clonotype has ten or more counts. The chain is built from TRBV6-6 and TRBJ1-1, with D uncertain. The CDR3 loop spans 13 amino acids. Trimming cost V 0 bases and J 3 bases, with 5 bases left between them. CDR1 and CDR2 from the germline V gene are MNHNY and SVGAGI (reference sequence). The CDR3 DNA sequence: TGTGCCAGCAGTTACTCGGGGTACACTGAAGCTTTCTTT. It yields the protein CASSYSGYTEAFF.

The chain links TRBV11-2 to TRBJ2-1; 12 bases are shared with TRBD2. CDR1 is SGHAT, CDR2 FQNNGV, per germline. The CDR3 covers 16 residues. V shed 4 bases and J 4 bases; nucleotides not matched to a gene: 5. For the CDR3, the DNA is TGTGCCAGCAGCTCTTGGACTAGCGGGGATTACAATGAGCAGTTCTTC. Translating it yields CASSSWTSGDYNEQFF. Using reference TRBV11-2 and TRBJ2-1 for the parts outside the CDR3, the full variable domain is EAGVAQSPRYKIIEKRQSVAFWCNPISGHATLYWYQQILGQGPKLLIQFQNNGVVDDSQLPKDRFSAERLKGVDSTLKIQPAKLEDSAVYLCASSSWTSGDYNEQFFGPGTRLTVL.

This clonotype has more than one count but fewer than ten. CDR3 nucleotide sequence: TGTGCCAGCCAAATCTCCGGGACAGGCCACGAGCAGTACTTC. Translating it yields CASQISGTGHEQYF. The V and J genes are TRBV12-3 or TRBV12-4 and TRBJ2-7, with 8 nucleotides matching TRBD1. After removal of 8 bases from V and 5 bases from J, the junction contained 11 bases not matched to a gene. This CDR3 has 14 amino acids.